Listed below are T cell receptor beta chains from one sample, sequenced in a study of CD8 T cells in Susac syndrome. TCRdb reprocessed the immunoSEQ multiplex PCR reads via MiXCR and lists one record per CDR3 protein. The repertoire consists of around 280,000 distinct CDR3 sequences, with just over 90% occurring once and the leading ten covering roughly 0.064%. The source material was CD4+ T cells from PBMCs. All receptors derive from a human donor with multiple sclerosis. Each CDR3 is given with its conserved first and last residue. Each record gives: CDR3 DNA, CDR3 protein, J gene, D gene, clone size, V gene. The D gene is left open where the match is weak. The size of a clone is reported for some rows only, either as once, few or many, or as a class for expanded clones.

cdr3_nt: TGCGCCAGCCAGGTGGGACTAGCGGAAGAGACCCAGTACTTC
cdr3_aa: CASQVGLAEETQYF
j_call: TRBJ2-5
d_call: TRBD2
clone_size: NA
v_call: TRBV5-1

cdr3_nt: TGTGCCAGCAGCCCCGGGGGCCCCCGGGGCACAGATACGCAGTATTTT
cdr3_aa: CASSPGGPRGTDTQYF
j_call: TRBJ2-3
d_call: NA
clone_size: NA
v_call: TRBV5-4

cdr3_nt: TGTGCCAGCAGTCTACTAGCGGGAGGAACAGATACGCAGTATTTT
cdr3_aa: CASSLLAGGTDTQYF
j_call: TRBJ2-3
d_call: TRBD2
clone_size: few
v_call: TRBV2

cdr3_nt: TGTGCCAGCAACCACGGGGCTGGGGGCTATAATTCACCCCTCCACTTT
cdr3_aa: CASNHGAGGYNSPLHF
j_call: TRBJ1-6
d_call: NA
clone_size: NA
v_call: TRBV6-1

cdr3_nt: TGTGCCAGCAGTTTCAGAAGAAGGGGGAAGGGGGCCAACGTCCTGACTTTC
cdr3_aa: CASSFRRRGKGANVLTF
j_call: TRBJ2-6
d_call: NA
clone_size: once
v_call: TRBV6-5

cdr3_nt: TGTGCCAGCAGCCTAAACAGGGGCAACGAGCAGTACTTC
cdr3_aa: CASSLNRGNEQYF
j_call: TRBJ2-7
d_call: TRBD1
clone_size: NA
v_call: TRBV3-1

cdr3_nt: TGTGCCAGCAGCGCTATGATAGCGGGAGCCTACAATGAGCAGTTCTTC
cdr3_aa: CASSAMIAGAYNEQFF
j_call: TRBJ2-1
d_call: TRBD2
clone_size: NA
v_call: TRBV7-3

cdr3_nt: TGCAGTGCTAGCCAAGGACAGGGCGGCTACCAGCCCCAGCATTTT
cdr3_aa: CSASQGQGGYQPQHF
j_call: TRBJ1-5
d_call: TRBD1
clone_size: NA
v_call: TRBV20-1

cdr3_nt: TGTGCCAGCAGACCTCGGCGGGGGGTGCGTACCTACGAGCAGTACTTC
cdr3_aa: CASRPRRGVRTYEQYF
j_call: TRBJ2-7
d_call: TRBD2
clone_size: NA
v_call: TRBV2

cdr3_nt: TGTGCCAGCACCGTCTCGTCCACTAGCACAGATACGCAGTATTTT
cdr3_aa: CASTVSSTSTDTQYF
j_call: TRBJ2-3
d_call: NA
clone_size: NA
v_call: TRBV9

cdr3_nt: TGTGCCAGCAGCCAAAGTTGGACGGGCTCCAATGAGCAGTTCTTC
cdr3_aa: CASSQSWTGSNEQFF
j_call: TRBJ2-1
d_call: NA
clone_size: NA
v_call: TRBV3-1

cdr3_nt: TGTGCCAGCAGCCAAATTAGCGGGGGGGCCCGTAGCACAGATACGCAGTATTTT
cdr3_aa: CASSQISGGARSTDTQYF
j_call: TRBJ2-3
d_call: TRBD2
clone_size: NA
v_call: TRBV4-2

cdr3_nt: TGTGCCATCAGACCGGGACAGAGGAGCACAGATACGCAGTATTTT
cdr3_aa: CAIRPGQRSTDTQYF
j_call: TRBJ2-3
d_call: TRBD1
clone_size: NA
v_call: TRBV10-3

cdr3_nt: TGTGCCTGGACAGGGACGAGTTCCTACAATGAGCAGTTCTTC
cdr3_aa: CAWTGTSSYNEQFF
j_call: TRBJ2-1
d_call: NA
clone_size: NA
v_call: TRBV30

cdr3_nt: TGTGCCAGTAGAGAAGACAGGTCCTCCTACAATGAGCAGTTCTTC
cdr3_aa: CASREDRSSYNEQFF
j_call: TRBJ2-1
d_call: NA
clone_size: NA
v_call: TRBV19

cdr3_nt: TGTGCCAGCAGCCGTCTTCCGGGGACCTCAGGGAGCACAGATACGCAGTATTTT
cdr3_aa: CASSRLPGTSGSTDTQYF
j_call: TRBJ2-3
d_call: NA
clone_size: NA
v_call: TRBV13

cdr3_nt: TGTGCCACCAGTATGGGGGGACAGAATCCATACTACGAGCAGTACTTC
cdr3_aa: CATSMGGQNPYYEQYF
j_call: TRBJ2-7
d_call: NA
clone_size: few
v_call: TRBV19

cdr3_nt: TGTGCCAGCAGCTTAACGACGGACACAGATACGCAGTATTTT
cdr3_aa: CASSLTTDTDTQYF
j_call: TRBJ2-3
d_call: NA
clone_size: once
v_call: TRBV7-9

cdr3_nt: TGTGCCAGTAGTCCCATGGACAGGGGTAATCAGCCCCAGCATTTT
cdr3_aa: CASSPMDRGNQPQHF
j_call: TRBJ1-5
d_call: TRBD1
clone_size: few
v_call: TRBV19

cdr3_nt: TGTGCCAGCAGCGTGACAGGGCGCTATGGCTACACCTTC
cdr3_aa: CASSVTGRYGYTF
j_call: TRBJ1-2
d_call: TRBD1
clone_size: NA
v_call: TRBV9

cdr3_nt: TGTGCCAGCAGTTATGGGGGAGGTCAGCCCCAGCATTTT
cdr3_aa: CASSYGGGQPQHF
j_call: TRBJ1-5
d_call: NA
clone_size: NA
v_call: TRBV6-6

cdr3_nt: TGTGCCAGCAGCCAACCCGACAGGGCTAGCACAGATACGCAGTATTTT
cdr3_aa: CASSQPDRASTDTQYF
j_call: TRBJ2-3
d_call: TRBD1
clone_size: NA
v_call: TRBV14

cdr3_nt: TGCAGTGCCGCCAGGGGAGAGACCCAGTACTTC
cdr3_aa: CSAARGETQYF
j_call: TRBJ2-5
d_call: NA
clone_size: NA
v_call: TRBV20-1

cdr3_nt: TGTGCCAGCAGAGACGGGACTAGCGGGAGCGCCACCGGGGAGCTGTTTTTT
cdr3_aa: CASRDGTSGSATGELFF
j_call: TRBJ2-2
d_call: TRBD2
clone_size: NA
v_call: TRBV9

cdr3_nt: TGTGCCAGCAGGGCCGGCGGTCAGGGTGGGGGGTATTCACCCCTCCACTTT
cdr3_aa: CASRAGGQGGGYSPLHF
j_call: TRBJ1-6
d_call: NA
clone_size: NA
v_call: TRBV7-9

cdr3_nt: TGTGCCACCAGTGACCGCAACTATGGCTACACCTTC
cdr3_aa: CATSDRNYGYTF
j_call: TRBJ1-2
d_call: NA
clone_size: few
v_call: TRBV24-1

cdr3_nt: TGTGCCAGCAGTGCAAGTCTAGCCAAAAACATTCAGTACTTC
cdr3_aa: CASSASLAKNIQYF
j_call: TRBJ2-4
d_call: NA
clone_size: NA
v_call: TRBV27

cdr3_nt: TGTGCCAGCTCATCCAAAAGCGGGGGGGCCGAAGATACGCAGTATTTT
cdr3_aa: CASSSKSGGAEDTQYF
j_call: TRBJ2-3
d_call: TRBD2
clone_size: NA
v_call: TRBV18

cdr3_nt: TGTGCCAGCAGTCCACAGGGCCACACTGAAGCTTTCTTT
cdr3_aa: CASSPQGHTEAFF
j_call: TRBJ1-1
d_call: NA
clone_size: NA
v_call: TRBV28

cdr3_nt: TGTGCCAGCACGAGGGCGGAATTTTCTGAAGCTTTCTTT
cdr3_aa: CASTRAEFSEAFF
j_call: TRBJ1-1
d_call: NA
clone_size: NA
v_call: TRBV7-9

cdr3_nt: TGTGCCATCAGTGAGTCGAATGAAATCGTGGGCTATGGCTACACCTTC
cdr3_aa: CAISESNEIVGYGYTF
j_call: TRBJ1-2
d_call: NA
clone_size: NA
v_call: TRBV10-3

cdr3_nt: TGCAGTGCTGTCCCTGCGGGAATATACGAGCAGTACTTC
cdr3_aa: CSAVPAGIYEQYF
j_call: TRBJ2-7
d_call: NA
clone_size: NA
v_call: TRBV20-1

cdr3_nt: TGCAGTGCTGTAAAGGAGGGCTATGGCTACACCTTC
cdr3_aa: CSAVKEGYGYTF
j_call: TRBJ1-2
d_call: NA
clone_size: NA
v_call: TRBV20-1

cdr3_nt: TGCGCCAGCAGCTTGGGATTCGCGGCGGAGACCCAGTACTTC
cdr3_aa: CASSLGFAAETQYF
j_call: TRBJ2-5
d_call: NA
clone_size: NA
v_call: TRBV5-1

cdr3_nt: TGCAGTGCTCTCAGGGGGCGCCTCGCCTATGGCTACACCTTC
cdr3_aa: CSALRGRLAYGYTF
j_call: TRBJ1-2
d_call: TRBD1
clone_size: NA
v_call: TRBV20-1

cdr3_nt: TGTGCCACCAGCAGAATCGCCCGGTGGGAGGGTGAAAAACTGTTTTTT
cdr3_aa: CATSRIARWEGEKLFF
j_call: TRBJ1-4
d_call: NA
clone_size: NA
v_call: TRBV15

cdr3_nt: TGCAGTGCTAGGGCCTGGCCGAACGAGCAGTACTTC
cdr3_aa: CSARAWPNEQYF
j_call: TRBJ2-7
d_call: NA
clone_size: NA
v_call: TRBV20-1

cdr3_nt: TGTGCCAGCGGTTGGGACTACGAGCAGTACTTC
cdr3_aa: CASGWDYEQYF
j_call: TRBJ2-7
d_call: NA
clone_size: NA
v_call: TRBV6-5

cdr3_nt: TGTGCCTGGAGTCGGGGGGGAGATACGCAGTATTTT
cdr3_aa: CAWSRGGDTQYF
j_call: TRBJ2-3
d_call: TRBD2
clone_size: NA
v_call: TRBV30

cdr3_nt: TGTGCCAGCAGCTTATCGTACGGCGTGAGCAATGAAAAACTGTTTTTT
cdr3_aa: CASSLSYGVSNEKLFF
j_call: TRBJ1-4
d_call: NA
clone_size: NA
v_call: TRBV11-1

cdr3_nt: TGCGCCAGCAGCCAAGATCTAGGGGACCCCTTACAGGGCTACACCTTC
cdr3_aa: CASSQDLGDPLQGYTF
j_call: TRBJ1-2
d_call: NA
clone_size: NA
v_call: TRBV4-3

cdr3_nt: TGTGCCAGCAGCGCAGTCCCAGATACGCAGTATTTT
cdr3_aa: CASSAVPDTQYF
j_call: TRBJ2-3
d_call: NA
clone_size: NA
v_call: TRBV2

cdr3_nt: TGTGCCAGCAGCGTAGGGACCCGGACTGAAGCTTTCTTT
cdr3_aa: CASSVGTRTEAFF
j_call: TRBJ1-1
d_call: NA
clone_size: NA
v_call: TRBV9

cdr3_nt: TGTGCCAGCAGTCGGGACCCCACGTACACAGATACGCAGTATTTT
cdr3_aa: CASSRDPTYTDTQYF
j_call: TRBJ2-3
d_call: NA
clone_size: NA
v_call: TRBV27

cdr3_nt: TGCAGTGCTAGAGCCCTCAGGGAGGGACTAGCGGGGGGGCCCTACAATGAGCAGTTCTTC
cdr3_aa: CSARALREGLAGGPYNEQFF
j_call: TRBJ2-1
d_call: TRBD2
clone_size: NA
v_call: TRBV20-1

cdr3_nt: TGTGCCAGCTCACCCAGCTTCCCCGAGAATTCACCCCTCCACTTT
cdr3_aa: CASSPSFPENSPLHF
j_call: TRBJ1-6
d_call: NA
clone_size: NA
v_call: TRBV18

cdr3_nt: TGTGCCAGCATCCCGGGACCACTTTCCCTCACTGAAGCTTTCTTT
cdr3_aa: CASIPGPLSLTEAFF
j_call: TRBJ1-1
d_call: NA
clone_size: NA
v_call: TRBV27

cdr3_nt: TGTGCCAGCAGTTCCACTCCCGGGGCGCCCCACTCCTACAATGAGCAGTTCTTC
cdr3_aa: CASSSTPGAPHSYNEQFF
j_call: TRBJ2-1
d_call: NA
clone_size: NA
v_call: TRBV12-3/TRBV12-4

cdr3_nt: TGTGCCAGCAGCCGAGCCGGGGTAAATCAGCCCCAGCATTTT
cdr3_aa: CASSRAGVNQPQHF
j_call: TRBJ1-5
d_call: NA
clone_size: NA
v_call: TRBV6-1

cdr3_nt: TGTGCCAGCAGTTTATTCGGCAAGCTTCAGTACTTC
cdr3_aa: CASSLFGKLQYF
j_call: TRBJ2-4
d_call: NA
clone_size: once
v_call: TRBV12-3/TRBV12-4

cdr3_nt: TGTGCCAGCAGGGACAGGGGCACCACTGAAGCTTTCTTT
cdr3_aa: CASRDRGTTEAFF
j_call: TRBJ1-1
d_call: TRBD1
clone_size: NA
v_call: TRBV6-2/TRBV6-3

cdr3_nt: TGTGCCAGCAGCTGGGGGGTTCAAGAGACCCAGTACTTC
cdr3_aa: CASSWGVQETQYF
j_call: TRBJ2-5
d_call: NA
clone_size: NA
v_call: TRBV11-2

cdr3_nt: TGTGCCAGCAGTCCGGGGACTAGGATAGATACGCAGTATTTT
cdr3_aa: CASSPGTRIDTQYF
j_call: TRBJ2-3
d_call: TRBD2
clone_size: NA
v_call: TRBV6-1

cdr3_nt: TGTGCCACCAGCAGAGACCGGGGTCGTAGTGGCTCTGGGGCCAACGTCCTGACTTTC
cdr3_aa: CATSRDRGRSGSGANVLTF
j_call: TRBJ2-6
d_call: NA
clone_size: NA
v_call: TRBV15

cdr3_nt: TGTGCCAGCAGCTTAAGAGGGGGCAAAGAGACCCAGTACTTC
cdr3_aa: CASSLRGGKETQYF
j_call: TRBJ2-5
d_call: TRBD1
clone_size: NA
v_call: TRBV7-9